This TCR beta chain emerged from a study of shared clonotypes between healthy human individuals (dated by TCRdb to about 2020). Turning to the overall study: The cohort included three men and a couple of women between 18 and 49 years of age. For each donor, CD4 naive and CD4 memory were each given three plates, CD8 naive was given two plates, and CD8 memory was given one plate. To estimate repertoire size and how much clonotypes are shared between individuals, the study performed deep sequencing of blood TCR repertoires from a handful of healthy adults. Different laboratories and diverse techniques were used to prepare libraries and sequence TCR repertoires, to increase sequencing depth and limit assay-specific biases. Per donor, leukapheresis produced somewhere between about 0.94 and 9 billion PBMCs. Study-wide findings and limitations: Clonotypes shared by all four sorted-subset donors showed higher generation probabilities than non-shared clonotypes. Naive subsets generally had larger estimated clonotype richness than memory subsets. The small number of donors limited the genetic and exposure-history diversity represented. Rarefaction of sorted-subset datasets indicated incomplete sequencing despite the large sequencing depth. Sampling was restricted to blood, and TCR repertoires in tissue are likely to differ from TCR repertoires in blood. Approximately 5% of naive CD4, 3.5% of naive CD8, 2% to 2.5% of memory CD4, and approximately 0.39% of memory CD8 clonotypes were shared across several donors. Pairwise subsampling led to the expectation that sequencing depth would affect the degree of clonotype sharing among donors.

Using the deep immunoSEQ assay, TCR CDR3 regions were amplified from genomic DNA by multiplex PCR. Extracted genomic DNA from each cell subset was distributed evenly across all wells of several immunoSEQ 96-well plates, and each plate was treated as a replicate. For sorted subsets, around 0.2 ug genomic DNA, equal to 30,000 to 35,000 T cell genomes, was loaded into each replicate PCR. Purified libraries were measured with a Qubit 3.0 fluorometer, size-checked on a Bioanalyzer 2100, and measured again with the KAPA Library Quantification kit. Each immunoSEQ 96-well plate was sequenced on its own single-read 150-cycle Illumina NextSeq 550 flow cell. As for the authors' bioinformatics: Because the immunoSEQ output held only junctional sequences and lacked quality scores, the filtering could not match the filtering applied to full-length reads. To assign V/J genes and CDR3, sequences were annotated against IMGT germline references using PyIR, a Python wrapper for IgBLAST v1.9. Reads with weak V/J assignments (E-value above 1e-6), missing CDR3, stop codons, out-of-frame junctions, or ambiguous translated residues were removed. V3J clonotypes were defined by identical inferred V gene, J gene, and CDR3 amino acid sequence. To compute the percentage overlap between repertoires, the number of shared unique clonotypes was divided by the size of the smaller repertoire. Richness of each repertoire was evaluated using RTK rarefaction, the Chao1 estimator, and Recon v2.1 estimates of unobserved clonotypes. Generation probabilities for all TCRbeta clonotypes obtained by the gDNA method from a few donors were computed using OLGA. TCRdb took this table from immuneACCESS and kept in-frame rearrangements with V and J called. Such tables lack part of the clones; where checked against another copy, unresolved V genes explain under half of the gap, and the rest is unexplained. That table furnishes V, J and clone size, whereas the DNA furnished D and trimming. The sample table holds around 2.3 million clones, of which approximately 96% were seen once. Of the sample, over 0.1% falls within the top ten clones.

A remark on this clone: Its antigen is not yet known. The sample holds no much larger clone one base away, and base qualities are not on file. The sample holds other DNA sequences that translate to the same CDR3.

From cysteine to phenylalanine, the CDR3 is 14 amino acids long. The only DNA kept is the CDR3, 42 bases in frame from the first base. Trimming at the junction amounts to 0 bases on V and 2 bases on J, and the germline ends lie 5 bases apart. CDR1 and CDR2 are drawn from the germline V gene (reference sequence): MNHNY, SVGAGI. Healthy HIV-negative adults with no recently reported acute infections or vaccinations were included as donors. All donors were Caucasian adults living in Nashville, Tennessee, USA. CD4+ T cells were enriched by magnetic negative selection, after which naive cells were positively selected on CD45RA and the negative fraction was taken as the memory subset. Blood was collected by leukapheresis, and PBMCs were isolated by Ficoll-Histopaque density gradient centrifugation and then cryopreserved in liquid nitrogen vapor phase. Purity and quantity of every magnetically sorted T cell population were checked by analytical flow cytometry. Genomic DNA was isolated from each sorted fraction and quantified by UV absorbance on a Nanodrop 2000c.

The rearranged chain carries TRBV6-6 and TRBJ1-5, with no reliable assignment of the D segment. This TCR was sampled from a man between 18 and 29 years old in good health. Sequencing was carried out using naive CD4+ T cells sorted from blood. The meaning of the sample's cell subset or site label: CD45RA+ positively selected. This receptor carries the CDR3 CASSYSEGNQPQHF. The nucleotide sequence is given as TGTGCCAGCAGTTACTCGGAGGGCAATCAGCCCCAGCATTTT.